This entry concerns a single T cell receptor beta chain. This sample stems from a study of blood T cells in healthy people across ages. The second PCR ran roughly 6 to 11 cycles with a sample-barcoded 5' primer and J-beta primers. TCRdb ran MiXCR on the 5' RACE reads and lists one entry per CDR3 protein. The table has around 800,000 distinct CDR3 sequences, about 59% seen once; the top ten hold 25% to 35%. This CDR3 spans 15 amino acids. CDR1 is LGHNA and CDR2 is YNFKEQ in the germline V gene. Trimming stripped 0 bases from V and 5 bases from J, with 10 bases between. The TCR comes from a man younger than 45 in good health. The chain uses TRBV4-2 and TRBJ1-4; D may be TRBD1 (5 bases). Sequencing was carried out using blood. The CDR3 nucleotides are TGTGCCAGCAGCCAAGATTGGGGGACCAATGAAAAACTGTTTTTT. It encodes CASSQDWGTNEKLFF.